This record covers a single T cell receptor (beta chain). Primers: 60 Vbeta forward and 13 Jbeta reverse. Some clones are missing from TCRdb's copy, which holds only in-frame ones; the method was immunoSEQ multiplex PCR. The table lists tens of thousands of clones, approximately 88% of them singletons. This sample was included in a study of cytomegalovirus exposure and HLA in healthy donors. The germline CDR1 and CDR2 sequences are SGHNT and YYREEE (reference sequence). The CDR3 contains 14 residues. The germline V and J ends were trimmed by 3 bases and 6 bases, with 14 bases remaining between them. The receptor was isolated from a man between 18 and 35 years old in good health and CMV-seronegative. The chain couples TRBV5-4 to TRBJ2-3; TRBD2 might be the D (6 bases). Source material: PBMCs. CDR3 loop: CASSSGVGGDTQYF. DNA of the CDR3: TGTGCCAGCAGCTCCGGGGTGGGAGGTGATACGCAGTATTTT.